This TCR beta chain is drawn from a study of cytomegalovirus exposure and HLA in healthy donors. About the research overall: Roughly 180 million T cells yielded around 120 million unique TCR beta sequences in earlier analysis.

A word on this clone: Its antigen is unknown.

Study-level results: HLA alleles were associated with 16,000 or so TCR beta sequences in a later analysis at 0.05 false discovery rate.

Germline V gene lookup returns CDR1 SGHRS and CDR2 YFSETQ. The J segment lost 7 bases and the V segment lost 5 bases, leaving 6 bases of the junction unmatched. The CDR3 runs to 15 residues. With 60 Vbeta and 13 Jbeta primers, the PCR was carried out. Libraries were prepared by immunoSEQ multiplex PCR; TCRdb keeps only in-frame clonotypes and omits some of them. The sample includes under 150,000 clones, roughly 73% of them seen just once. The material sequenced was PBMCs. The receptor comes from a male donor in good health and CMV-seronegative. The V gene is TRBV5-1, the J gene TRBJ1-6, with 10 bases aligning to TRBD1. The DNA for the CDR3 is TGCGCCAGCAGGGCCGGGACAGGGGCAAATTCACCCCTCCACTTT. As protein: CASRAGTGANSPLHF. The whole variable domain, filled in from reference TRBV5-1 and TRBJ1-6, reads KAGVTQTPRYLIKTRGQQVTLSCSPISGHRSVSWYQQTPGQGLQFLFEYFSETQRNKGNFPGRFSGRQFSNSRSEMNVSTLELGDSALYLCASRAGTGANSPLHFGNGTRLTVT.